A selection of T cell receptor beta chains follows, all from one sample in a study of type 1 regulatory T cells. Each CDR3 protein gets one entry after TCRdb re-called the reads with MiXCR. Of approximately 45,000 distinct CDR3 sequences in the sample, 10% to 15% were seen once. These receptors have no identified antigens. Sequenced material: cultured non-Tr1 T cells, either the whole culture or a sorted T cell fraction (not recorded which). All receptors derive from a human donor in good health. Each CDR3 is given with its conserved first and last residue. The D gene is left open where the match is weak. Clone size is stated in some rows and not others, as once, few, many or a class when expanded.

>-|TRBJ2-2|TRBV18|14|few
CASSPQEGTGELFF
TGTGCCAGCTCACCACAGGAGGGGACCGGGGAGCTGTTTTTT
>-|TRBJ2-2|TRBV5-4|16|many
CASSPGTTMGAGELFF
TGTGCCAGCAGCCCGGGGACCACCATGGGGGCCGGGGAGCTGTTTTTT
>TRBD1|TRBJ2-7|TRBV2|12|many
CASRGDRGEQYF
TGTGCCAGCAGAGGGGACAGGGGCGAGCAGTACTTC
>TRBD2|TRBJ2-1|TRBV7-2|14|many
CASSLSSGSYEQFF
TGTGCCAGCAGCCTATCTAGCGGGAGCTATGAGCAGTTCTTC
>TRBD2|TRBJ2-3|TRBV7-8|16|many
CASSLDRLAVTDTQYF
TGTGCCAGCAGCTTAGACAGACTAGCGGTAACAGATACGCAGTATTTT
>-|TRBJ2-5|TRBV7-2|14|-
CASSQRMAGETQYF
TGTGCCAGCAGCCAAAGAATGGCAGGCGAGACCCAGTACTTC
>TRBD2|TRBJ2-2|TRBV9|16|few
CASSVSAGGITGELFF
TGTGCCAGCAGCGTATCAGCGGGGGGGATAACCGGGGAGCTGTTTTTT
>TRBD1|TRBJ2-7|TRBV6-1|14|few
CASVRDRGFYEQYF
TGTGCCAGCGTACGGGACAGGGGTTTCTACGAGCAGTACTTC
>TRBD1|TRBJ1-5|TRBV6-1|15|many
CASSGGQGGNQPQHF
TGTGCCAGCAGTGGGGGACAGGGCGGCAATCAGCCCCAGCATTTT
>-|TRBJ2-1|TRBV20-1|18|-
CSADKGGSGLLSPNEQFF
TGCAGTGCTGACAAGGGGGGATCAGGACTCCTATCCCCGAATGAGCAGTTCTTC
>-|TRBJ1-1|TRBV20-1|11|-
CSARASTEAFF
TGCAGTGCCCGGGCCAGCACTGAAGCTTTCTTT
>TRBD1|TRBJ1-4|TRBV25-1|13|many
CASTGTGRGELFF
TGTGCCAGCACCGGGACAGGCCGAGGGGAACTGTTTTTT
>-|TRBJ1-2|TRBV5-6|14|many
CASSPPGVLYGYTF
TGTGCCAGCAGCCCTCCGGGGGTCCTCTATGGCTACACCTTC
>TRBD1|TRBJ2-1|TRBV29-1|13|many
CSVGDSFYNEQFF
TGCAGCGTGGGGGACAGCTTCTACAATGAGCAGTTCTTC
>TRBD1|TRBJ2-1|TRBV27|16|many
CASSSEIGQGVNEQFF
TGTGCCAGCAGTTCCGAGATCGGACAGGGGGTAAATGAGCAGTTCTTC
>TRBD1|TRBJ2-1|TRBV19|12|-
CASSIQGDEQFF
TGTGCCAGTAGCATACAGGGGGATGAGCAGTTCTTC
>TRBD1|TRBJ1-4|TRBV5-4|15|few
CASSDQTGGGEKLFF
TGTGCCAGCAGCGATCAGACAGGGGGGGGTGAAAAACTGTTTTTT
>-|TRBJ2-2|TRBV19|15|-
CASHTGSGHTGELFF
TGTGCCAGCCATACTGGGTCGGGGCACACCGGGGAGCTGTTTTTT
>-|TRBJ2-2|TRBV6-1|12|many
CASSVKTGELFF
TGTGCCAGCAGCGTAAAAACCGGGGAGCTGTTTTTT
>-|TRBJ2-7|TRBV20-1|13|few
CSARDSKTYEQYF
TGCAGTGCTAGGGACTCGAAAACCTACGAGCAGTACTTC
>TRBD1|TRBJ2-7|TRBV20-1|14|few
CSARDRPTGYPQYF
TGCAGTGCTAGAGATAGGCCGACAGGGTATCCGCAGTACTTC